Sequencing of this T cell receptor beta chain was carried out in a study of T-cell memory formation after mild COVID-19. Study-wide findings and caveats: The CD4+ clones that contracted clustered mainly within CM and EM, and the CD8+ clones concentrated in EMRA. Some clones that responded were present in memory (sampled pre-infection), which suggests cross-reactive memory joined.

The CDR3 is 15 amino acids. Germline CDR1 and CDR2: SEHNR and FQNEAQ (reference sequence). Note on this clonotype: The target antigen is unknown. Mismatch with germline at one junction end may stem from a read error.

Constant-segment primers served in 5'RACE that generated TCR alpha and TCR beta cDNA libraries bearing sample barcodes and UMIs. TCRdb itself ran the 5' RACE reads through MiXCR, one entry per CDR3 protein. The table lists about 560,000 distinct CDR3 sequences, approximately 15% of them singletons. Sequencing input: PBMCs or a T cell subset sorted from them (not recorded which). The rearrangement joins TRBV7-9 to TRBJ2-1, with 7 positions matching TRBD1. This TCR derives from an adult woman who had mild COVID-19 (a few samples of this study predate the infection). Cell type and time point are not known. CDR3: CASSLVGQKYNEQLF. CDR3 in DNA: TGTGCCAGCAGCTTAGTGGGACAGAAGTACAATGAGCAGTTATTC.